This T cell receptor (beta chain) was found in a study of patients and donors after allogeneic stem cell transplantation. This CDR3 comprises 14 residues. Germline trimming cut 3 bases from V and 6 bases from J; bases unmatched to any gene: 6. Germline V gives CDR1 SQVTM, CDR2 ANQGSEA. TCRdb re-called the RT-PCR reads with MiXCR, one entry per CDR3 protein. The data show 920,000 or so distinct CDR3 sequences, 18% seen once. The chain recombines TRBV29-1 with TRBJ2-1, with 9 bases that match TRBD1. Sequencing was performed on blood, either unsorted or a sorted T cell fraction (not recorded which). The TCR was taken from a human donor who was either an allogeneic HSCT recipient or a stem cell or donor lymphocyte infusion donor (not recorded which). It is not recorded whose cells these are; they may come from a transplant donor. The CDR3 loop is CSVERGQGGNEQFF. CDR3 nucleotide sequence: TGCAGCGTTGAGAGGGGACAGGGTGGCAATGAGCAGTTCTTC.